This T cell receptor (beta chain) originates from a study of OX40 agonist ivuxolimab in advanced cancers. Clones were sequenced by immunoSEQ multiplex PCR, and TCRdb holds only the in-frame ones, with some missing. The table records 14,000 or so clones, around 80% of them present only once. In its sample, this clone ranks as medium-sized. CDR1 MNHNS and CDR2 SASEGT come from the germline V gene. This CDR3 has 15 residues. With 3 bases removed from V and 2 bases from J, the gap between germline ends came to 12 bases. This clonotype originated in an adult with an advanced solid tumor such as melanoma, head and neck, liver or kidney cancer. The chain is built from TRBV6-1 and TRBJ2-3; possible D gene TRBD1, 6 bases. The sequencing used CD4+ or CD8+ T cells sorted from blood, collected in a trial of the OX40 agonist ivuxolimab. The CDR3 DNA is TGTGCCAGCAGTGATGGGGGCTCTGACACAGATACGCAGTATTTT. This codes for CASSDGGSDTDTQYF.